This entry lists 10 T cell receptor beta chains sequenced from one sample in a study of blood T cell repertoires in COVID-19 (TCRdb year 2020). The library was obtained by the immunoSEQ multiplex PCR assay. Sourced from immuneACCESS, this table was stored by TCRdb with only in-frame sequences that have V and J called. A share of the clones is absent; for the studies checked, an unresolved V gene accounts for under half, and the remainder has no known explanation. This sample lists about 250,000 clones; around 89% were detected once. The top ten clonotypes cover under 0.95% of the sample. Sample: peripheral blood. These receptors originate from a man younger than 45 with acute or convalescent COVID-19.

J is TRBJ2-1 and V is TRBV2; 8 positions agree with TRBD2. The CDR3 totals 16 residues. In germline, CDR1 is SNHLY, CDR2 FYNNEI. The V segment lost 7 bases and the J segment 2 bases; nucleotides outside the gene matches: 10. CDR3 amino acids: CASKRERGLTYNEQFF. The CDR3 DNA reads TGTGCCAGCAAAAGGGAGCGGGGGTTAACCTACAATGAGCAGTTCTTC.

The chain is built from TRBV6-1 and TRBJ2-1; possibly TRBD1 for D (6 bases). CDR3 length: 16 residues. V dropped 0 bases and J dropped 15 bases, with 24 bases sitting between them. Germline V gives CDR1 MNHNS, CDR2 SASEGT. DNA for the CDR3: TGTGCCAGCAGTGAAGCGGATGGGACGGGGACATCAGGGAGGTTCTTC. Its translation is CASSEADGTGTSGRFF.

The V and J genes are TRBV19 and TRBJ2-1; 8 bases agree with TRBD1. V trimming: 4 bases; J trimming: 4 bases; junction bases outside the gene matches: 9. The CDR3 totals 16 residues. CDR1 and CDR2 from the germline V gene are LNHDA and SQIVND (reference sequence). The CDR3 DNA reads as TGTGCCAGTAGTACCCCCCCCGGGACAGGTTACAATGAGCAGTTCTTC. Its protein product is CASSTPPGTGYNEQFF.

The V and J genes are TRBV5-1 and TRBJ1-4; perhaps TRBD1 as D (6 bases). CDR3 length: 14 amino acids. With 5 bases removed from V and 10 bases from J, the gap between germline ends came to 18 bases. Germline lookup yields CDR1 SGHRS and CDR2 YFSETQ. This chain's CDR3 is CASRGAGGQGKLFF. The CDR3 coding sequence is TGCGCCAGCAGGGGGGCAGGCGGACAAGGAAAACTGTTTTTT.

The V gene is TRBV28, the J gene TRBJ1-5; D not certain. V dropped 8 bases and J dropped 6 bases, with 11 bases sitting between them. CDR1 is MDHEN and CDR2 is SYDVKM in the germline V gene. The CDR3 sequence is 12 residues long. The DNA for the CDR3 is TGTGCCAGCTGGTCCGGGAGTCAGCCCCAGCATTTT. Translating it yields CASWSGSQPQHF.

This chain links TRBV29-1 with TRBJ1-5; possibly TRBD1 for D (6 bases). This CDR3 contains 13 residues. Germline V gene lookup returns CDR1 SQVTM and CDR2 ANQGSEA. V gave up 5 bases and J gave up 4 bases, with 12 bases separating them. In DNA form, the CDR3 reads TGCAGCGTTTCCGGGGGGCTGAATCAGCCCCAGCATTTT. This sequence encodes CSVSGGLNQPQHF.

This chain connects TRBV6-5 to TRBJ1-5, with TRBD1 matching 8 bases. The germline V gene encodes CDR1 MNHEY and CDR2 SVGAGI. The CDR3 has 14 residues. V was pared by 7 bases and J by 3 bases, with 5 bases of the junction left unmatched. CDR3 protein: CASKDRDVNQPQHF. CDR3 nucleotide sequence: TGTGCCAGCAAGGACAGGGACGTCAATCAGCCCCAGCATTTT.

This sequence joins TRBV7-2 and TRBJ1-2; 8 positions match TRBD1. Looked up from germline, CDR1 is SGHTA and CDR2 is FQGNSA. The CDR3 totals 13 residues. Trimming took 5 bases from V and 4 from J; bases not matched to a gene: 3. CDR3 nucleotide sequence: TGTGCCAGCAGCGGGACAGGACGCTATGGCTACACCTTC. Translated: CASSGTGRYGYTF. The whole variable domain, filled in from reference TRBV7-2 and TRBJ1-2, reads GAGVSQSPSNKVTEKGKDVELRCDPISGHTALYWYRQSLGQGLEFLIYFQGNSAPDKSGLPSDRFSAERTGGSVSTLTIQRTQQEDSAVYLCASSGTGRYGYTFGSGTRLTVV.

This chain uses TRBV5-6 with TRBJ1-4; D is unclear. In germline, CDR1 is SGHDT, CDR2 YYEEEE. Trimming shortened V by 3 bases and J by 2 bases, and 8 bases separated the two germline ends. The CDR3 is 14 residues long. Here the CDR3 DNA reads TGTGCCAGCAGCTCGGTATTGACTAATGAAAAACTGTTTTTT. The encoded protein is CASSSVLTNEKLFF. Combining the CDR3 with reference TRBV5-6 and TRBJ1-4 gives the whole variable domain DAGVTQSPTHLIKTRGQQVTLRCSPKSGHDTVSWYQQALGQGPQFIFQYYEEEERQRGNFPDRFSGHQFPNYSSELNVNALLLGDSALYLCASSSVLTNEKLFFGSGTQLSVL.

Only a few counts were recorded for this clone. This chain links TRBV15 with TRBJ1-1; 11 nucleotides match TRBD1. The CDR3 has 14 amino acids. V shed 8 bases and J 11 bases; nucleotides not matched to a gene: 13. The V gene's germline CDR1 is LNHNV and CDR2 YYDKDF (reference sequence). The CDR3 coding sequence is TGTGCCACCCGGGTCCGGACAGGGGGCAGTGAGGCTTTCTTT. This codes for CATRVRTGGSEAFF.